The entry that follows covers one T cell receptor (beta chain) sequence. Its antigen remains undetermined. Base qualities are not provided; no much larger clone lies one nucleotide away. Patients with autoimmune disease history or receiving systemic immunosuppression were excluded from the trial. In every dose cohort, peripheral blood was drawn for TCR sequencing at baseline, cycle 4 day 1, and cycle 7 day 1. The samples were taken from a phase I, first-in-human, multicenter, open-label dose-escalation trial of ivuxolimab. The trial enrolled adults with locally advanced or metastatic head and neck squamous cell, hepatocellular, melanoma or renal cell carcinoma. Before TCR sequencing, CD4+ T cells and CD8+ T cells from peripheral blood were sorted into separate populations. The data were obtained in a study of OX40 agonist ivuxolimab in advanced cancers. At the level of the whole study: The costimulatory receptor OX40 (CD134) was targeted by ivuxolimab, a fully human IgG2 agonistic monoclonal antibody. Peripheral TCRbeta sequencing was intended to test whether TCR sequence diversity was altered and clonal T-cell expansion was caused by ivuxolimab. Among the roughly 52 dose-escalation patients, some 19 had hepatocellular carcinoma, about 15 melanoma, 9 renal cell carcinoma and 9 head and neck cancer. The paper describes the monotherapy dose-escalation part (N of about 50 patients) of the phase I trial of ivuxolimab. In the dose-escalation cohort, around 80% of patients were male, and the mean age was approximately 60 years with a range of roughly 20 to 85. Partial responses occurred in three dose-escalation patients: two with cutaneous melanoma and one with hepatocellular carcinoma. Intravenous ivuxolimab was administered to patients every 2 weeks at six dose levels: 0.01, 0.1, 0.3, 1.5, 3 and 10 mg/kg. Prior anti-PD-1, anti-PD-L1 or anti-CTLA-4 therapy was permitted, and checkpoint inhibitors had been received by roughly 42% of dose-escalation patients.

Genomic DNA was extracted from sorted cells for sequencing of the TCRbeta CDR3 region. The immunoSEQ Assay was used for sequencing of TCRbeta CDR3 regions. TCRdb holds this immuneACCESS table with in-frame rearrangements only. Some clones are missing; in checked studies, unresolved V genes explain under half, and the rest has no known cause. This sample has some 90,000 clones in its table, and approximately 91% of those were observed once. The ten most abundant clones make up around 0.33% of the sample. General findings and caveats noted by the study authors: Partial responders in the 0.1-3.0 mg/kg groups had among the lowest normalized peripheral clonal expansion, especially among CD8+ T cells. On average, CD8+ T cells showed more expanded clones than CD4+ T cells after ivuxolimab. Antigen specificity was not determined for the clonally expanded peripheral T cells. Low levels of normalized T-cell clonal expansion were also seen in some nonresponding patients. Clonal expansion of both CD4+ and CD8+ blood T cells was observed from baseline to week 6 at doses 0.1 to 3.0 mg/kg.

CDR1 and CDR2, per the germline V gene (reference sequence), are GTSNPN and SVGIG. The CDR3 runs 14 amino acids, cysteine and phenylalanine included. Only the CDR3 region is kept as DNA, spanning 42 bases read in frame from base 1. Relative to germline, V is 1 base shorter and J is 1 base shorter, with 11 bases between their ends. Specimen: CD4+ or CD8+ T cells sorted from blood, collected in a trial of the OX40 agonist ivuxolimab. The rearrangement joined TRBV30 to TRBJ2-7; 6 matching bases give a weak D call of TRBD2. The receptor's source is an adult with an advanced solid tumor such as melanoma, head and neck, liver or kidney cancer. The DNA sequence is given as TGTGCCTGGAGTGGAAACGGGAGATCCTACGAGCAGTACTTC. Its amino acids are CAWSGNGRSYEQYF.